This is a list of T cell receptor beta chains from one sample in a study of blood T cell repertoires in COVID-19. TCRdb keeps only in-frame clones here, not all; method: immunoSEQ multiplex PCR. This repertoire shows 300,000 to 400,000 clones, more than 70% found once; its top ten account for under 2%. Material: peripheral blood. All receptors come from a woman aged 25 to 39 with COVID-19, enrolled during active disease. Each CDR3 is given with its conserved first and last residue. The D gene is left open where the match is weak.

len | j_gene | d_gene | v_gene | CDR3aa
14 | TRBJ1-3 | - | TRBV7-2 | CASSSSTGGNTIYF
15 | TRBJ1-1 | - | TRBV5-1 | CASSAQGGVVAEAFF
15 | TRBJ1-1 | - | TRBV18 | CASSPQQALNTEAFF
15 | TRBJ1-2 | TRBD1 | TRBV27 | CASSTRDSQNYGYTF
14 | TRBJ1-5 | TRBD1 | TRBV6-5 | CASSRDRVNQPQHF
17 | TRBJ1-1 | - | TRBV7-7 | CASSLEAGVPMNTEAFF
13 | TRBJ1-2 | - | TRBV10-1 | CASSELRNYGYTF
14 | TRBJ1-4 | - | TRBV27 | CASSRVLLGEKLFF
17 | TRBJ1-1 | - | TRBV7-9 | CASSLGFGVPANTEAFF
14 | TRBJ1-5 | TRBD1 | TRBV2 | CAARGQGGNQPQHF
13 | TRBJ2-7 | TRBD1 | TRBV29-1 | CSVETGSSYEQYF
14 | TRBJ2-3 | TRBD2 | TRBV11-3 | CASSGLAGADTQYF
15 | TRBJ2-1 | TRBD1 | TRBV7-9 | CASSYGTGRENEQFF
15 | TRBJ1-2 | TRBD1 | TRBV19 | CASSYFRGRFLGYTF
16 | TRBJ1-2 | - | TRBV18 | CASSPGRGPRRYGYTF
14 | TRBJ2-7 | - | TRBV19 | CASRTDRVPYEQYF
14 | TRBJ1-2 | - | TRBV7-2 | CASSSRQVDYGYTF
12 | TRBJ1-5 | - | TRBV18 | CASSPGGGSQHF
17 | TRBJ1-1 | TRBD1 | TRBV10-3 | CAISAGTGGGWGTEAFF
15 | TRBJ1-4 | - | TRBV7-2 | CASSWGGEANEKLFF
16 | TRBJ2-3 | TRBD2 | TRBV5-1 | CASSPLAGGSTDTQYF
14 | TRBJ2-5 | - | TRBV18 | CASSPGHSVETQYF
13 | TRBJ1-2 | - | TRBV5-1 | CASSLDRVGGYTF
15 | TRBJ2-1 | TRBD2 | TRBV11-3 | CASGYLGLGSNEQFF
18 | TRBJ1-6 | - | TRBV12-2 | CASRLLWQGAPQDSPLHF
14 | TRBJ1-2 | - | TRBV19 | CASSSGTQPYGYTF
13 | TRBJ1-5 | - | TRBV19 | CASSPPIEQPQHF
15 | TRBJ1-6 | TRBD1 | TRBV6-1 | CASSEAKGANSPLHF
15 | TRBJ2-5 | - | TRBV14 | CASSQNFGGRETQYF
15 | TRBJ2-5 | - | TRBV7-9 | CASRREGGRWETQYF
13 | TRBJ2-5 | - | TRBV12-3/TRBV12-4 | CASSLNPLETQYF
15 | TRBJ1-4 | TRBD1 | TRBV5-1 | CASSIGGTANEKLFF
12 | TRBJ1-4 | - | TRBV4-2 | CASSQSTEKLFF
11 | TRBJ1-2 | - | TRBV6-5 | CYTRQGLSYTF
13 | TRBJ2-2 | - | TRBV7-2 | CASHRDYGGELFF
14 | TRBJ1-6 | TRBD1 | TRBV9 | CASSTRQGGSPLHF
15 | TRBJ2-7 | - | TRBV24-1 | CATSDPDSSSYEQYF
18 | TRBJ1-5 | - | TRBV24-1 | CATSDSRADIGVGTPQHF
14 | TRBJ1-1 | TRBD1 | TRBV28 | CASSQGGGTAEAFF